This T cell receptor (beta chain) came from a study of shared clonotypes between healthy human individuals (dated by TCRdb to 2018 to 2021). Study-wide context: The cohort comprised two women and three men aged 18 to 49 years. For each donor, three plates each were used for CD4 naive and CD4 memory, two plates were used for CD8 naive, and one plate was used for CD8 memory. To estimate repertoire size and how much clonotypes are shared between individuals, the study performed deep sequencing of blood TCR repertoires from a handful of healthy adults. Different laboratories and diverse techniques were used to prepare libraries and sequence TCR repertoires, to increase sequencing depth and limit assay-specific biases. Between about 0.8 and 9 billion PBMCs per donor were obtained by leukapheresis. General study outcomes and caveats: Pairwise subsampling indicated that sequencing depth was expected to affect the degree of clonotype sharing among donors. The small number of donors limited the genetic and exposure-history diversity represented. Compared with non-shared clonotypes, clonotypes shared by all four sorted-subset donors had higher generation probabilities. Rarefaction of sorted-subset datasets indicated incomplete sequencing despite the large sequencing depth. Sampling was restricted to blood, and TCR repertoires in tissue are likely to differ from TCR repertoires in blood. Naive subsets generally had larger estimated clonotype richness than memory subsets did. Across a few donors, 4.5% to 6.5% of naive CD4, over 3% of naive CD8, roughly 2.3% of memory CD4, and approximately 0.42% of memory CD8 clonotypes were shared.

CD8 naive samples were obtained by positive selection for CCR7 among CD45RO-negative cells, yielding a CD45RA+CCR7+ population from which TemRA cells were excluded. Donors were healthy HIV-negative adults with no recently reported acute infections or vaccinations. All donors were Caucasian adults living in Nashville, Tennessee, USA. Blood was obtained by leukapheresis, after which PBMCs were separated by Ficoll-Histopaque density gradient centrifugation and cryopreserved in liquid nitrogen vapor phase. Purity and quantity of every magnetically sorted T cell population were checked by analytical flow cytometry. Genomic DNA was isolated from each sorted fraction and quantified by UV absorbance on a Nanodrop 2000c. The germline ends are 11 bases apart after V is trimmed by 5 bases and J by 3 bases. The germline V gene (reference sequence) supplies CDR1 MNHEY and CDR2 SMNVEV. The CDR3 has 13 amino acids, counting the end cysteine and phenylalanine. This entry keeps only the CDR3 DNA: 39 bases, framed from base 1.

TCR CDR3 regions were amplified from genomic DNA by multiplex PCR using the deep immunoSEQ assay. For each cell subset, the extracted genomic DNA was distributed evenly across all wells of several immunoSEQ 96-well plates, and each plate served as one replicate. For sorted subsets, each replicate PCR was loaded with around 200 ng genomic DNA, equivalent to about 30,000 T cell genomes. The purified libraries were quantified using a Qubit 3.0 fluorometer, sized with a Bioanalyzer 2100, and then quantified again using the KAPA Library Quantification kit. Every immunoSEQ 96-well plate was sequenced on a separate single-read 150-cycle Illumina NextSeq 550 flow cell. In the original analysis: Because only junctional sequences without quality scores were contained in the immunoSEQ output, filtering matching that applied to full-length reads could not be performed. Sequences were annotated with PyIR, a Python wrapper for IgBLAST v1.9, and V/J genes and CDR3 were assigned using IMGT germline references. Any read was removed if the V/J assignment was weak (E-value above 1e-6), the CDR3 was missing, or the read contained stop codons, out-of-frame junctions, or ambiguous translated residues. V3J clonotypes were defined as sequences sharing an identical inferred V gene, J gene, and CDR3 amino acid sequence. To compute the percentage overlap between repertoires, the number of shared unique clonotypes was divided by the size of the smaller repertoire. Three approaches were used to assess repertoire richness: RTK rarefaction, the Chao1 estimator, and Recon v2.1 estimates of unobserved clonotypes. Generation probabilities for all TCRbeta clonotypes obtained by the gDNA method from four donors were computed using OLGA. TCRdb took over this immuneACCESS table, retaining in-frame rearrangements with V and J assigned. Such tables are incomplete; in checked studies, under half of the missing clones stem from an unresolved V gene, and the remainder is unexplained. V and J calls plus clone size are reproduced from that table; the DNA served to infer D and trimming. Present in this sample are under 2,000,000 clones, over 85% of which were seen just once. The top ten constitute 1% to 1.5% of the sample.

Of note for this clone: Its antigen is unknown. No base qualities exist here, and no much larger clone lies one base off it.

The source of this sequence is a man aged 18 to 35 in good health. The chain is made from TRBV27 and TRBJ2-7; the D segment might be TRBD1 or TRBD2, since each matches 5 bases. Sequencing input: naive CD8+ T cells sorted from blood. The cell subset or site label, as the study defines it: CD45RA+CCR7+. The sequenced DNA is TGTGCCAGCAGTATCGGGACCGACTACGAGCAGTACTTC. The resulting protein is CASSIGTDYEQYF.